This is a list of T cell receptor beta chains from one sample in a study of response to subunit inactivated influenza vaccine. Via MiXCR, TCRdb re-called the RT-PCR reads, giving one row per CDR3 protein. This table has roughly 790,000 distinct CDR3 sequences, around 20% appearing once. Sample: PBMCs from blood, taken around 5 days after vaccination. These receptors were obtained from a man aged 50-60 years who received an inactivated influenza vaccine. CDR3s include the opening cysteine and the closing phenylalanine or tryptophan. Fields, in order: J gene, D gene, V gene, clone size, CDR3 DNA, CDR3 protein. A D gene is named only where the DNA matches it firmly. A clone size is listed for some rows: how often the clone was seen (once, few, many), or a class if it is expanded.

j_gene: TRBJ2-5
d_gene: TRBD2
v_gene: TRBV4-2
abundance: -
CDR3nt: TGTGCCAGCAGCCAAGAGTCGGGAGGGGAGACCCAGTACTTC
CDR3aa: CASSQESGGETQYF

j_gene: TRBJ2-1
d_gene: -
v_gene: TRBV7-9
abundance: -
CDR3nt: TGTGCCAGCAGCTCCTTTTCCCCCACTAGAATTCATGAGCAGTTCTTC
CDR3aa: CASSSFSPTRIHEQFF

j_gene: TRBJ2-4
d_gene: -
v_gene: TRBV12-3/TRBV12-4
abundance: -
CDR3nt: TGTGCCAGCAGTTTAGCCATTGGGACAGCCAAAAACATTCAGTACTTC
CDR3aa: CASSLAIGTAKNIQYF

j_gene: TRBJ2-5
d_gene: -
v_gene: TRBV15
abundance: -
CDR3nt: TGTGCCACCAGCACAAGATCGGAGACCCAGTACTTC
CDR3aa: CATSTRSETQYF

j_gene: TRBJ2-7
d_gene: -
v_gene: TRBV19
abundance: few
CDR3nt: TGTGCCAGTAGTCTTCGACCTCTCTACGAGCAGTACTTC
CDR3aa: CASSLRPLYEQYF

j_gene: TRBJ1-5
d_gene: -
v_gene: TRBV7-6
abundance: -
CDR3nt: TGTGCCAGCAGCTTAGGTATGGGCCCCCAGCATTTT
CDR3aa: CASSLGMGPQHF

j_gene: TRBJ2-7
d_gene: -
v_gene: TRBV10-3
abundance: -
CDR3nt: TGTGCCATCAGCGCCGGGACTCTCTACGAGCAGTACTTC
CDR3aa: CAISAGTLYEQYF

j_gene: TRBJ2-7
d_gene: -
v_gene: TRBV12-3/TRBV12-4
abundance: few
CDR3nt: TGTGCCAGCAGTTTAGTACATACCTCCGCGGGGGAGCAGTACTTC
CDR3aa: CASSLVHTSAGEQYF

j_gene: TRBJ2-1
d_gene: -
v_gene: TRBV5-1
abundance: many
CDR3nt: TGCGCCAGCAGCTTTGGAGGGGCCTCCTACAATGAGCAGTTCTTC
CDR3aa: CASSFGGASYNEQFF

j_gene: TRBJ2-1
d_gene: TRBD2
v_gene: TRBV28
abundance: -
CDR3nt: TGTGCCAGCAGGGTGACTAGCCTTGATGAGCAGTTCTTC
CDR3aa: CASRVTSLDEQFF

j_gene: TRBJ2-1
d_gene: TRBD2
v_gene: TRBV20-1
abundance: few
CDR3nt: TGCAGTGCTAGCCTTCGACTAGCGGGATCTAGAGGGTCCTACAATGAGCAGTTCTTC
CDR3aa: CSASLRLAGSRGSYNEQFF

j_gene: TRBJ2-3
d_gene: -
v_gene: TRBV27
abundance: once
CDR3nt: TGTGCCAGCAGTTTCCGGCAGGGTTGGGGTACGCAGTATTTT
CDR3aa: CASSFRQGWGTQYF

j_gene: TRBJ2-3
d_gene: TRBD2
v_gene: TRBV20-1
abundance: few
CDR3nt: TGCAGTGCTAGCGGGACTAGTAGTGATACGCAGTATTTT
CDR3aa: CSASGTSSDTQYF

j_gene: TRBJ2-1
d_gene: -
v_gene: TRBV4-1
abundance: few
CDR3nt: TGCGCCAGCAGCCCTATAGCCGAACTAGCAGTCAATGAGCAGTTCTTC
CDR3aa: CASSPIAELAVNEQFF

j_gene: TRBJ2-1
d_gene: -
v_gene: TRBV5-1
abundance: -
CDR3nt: TGCGCCAGCAGTATCCAGGGAGGCGATGAGCAGTTCTTC
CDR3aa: CASSIQGGDEQFF

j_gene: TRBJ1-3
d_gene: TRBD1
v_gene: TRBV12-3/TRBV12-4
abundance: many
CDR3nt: TGTGCCAGCAGTTCGGGACAGGGAAGCTCTGGAAACACCATATATTTT
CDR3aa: CASSSGQGSSGNTIYF

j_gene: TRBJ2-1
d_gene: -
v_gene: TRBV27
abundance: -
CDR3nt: TGTGCCAGCACTTCATTGGGACGGAACAATGAGCAGTTCTTC
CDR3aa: CASTSLGRNNEQFF

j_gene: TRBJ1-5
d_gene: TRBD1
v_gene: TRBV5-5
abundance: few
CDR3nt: TGTGCCAGCAGCTGGGGGACAGGTAGTAATCAGCCCCAGCATTTT
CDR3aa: CASSWGTGSNQPQHF